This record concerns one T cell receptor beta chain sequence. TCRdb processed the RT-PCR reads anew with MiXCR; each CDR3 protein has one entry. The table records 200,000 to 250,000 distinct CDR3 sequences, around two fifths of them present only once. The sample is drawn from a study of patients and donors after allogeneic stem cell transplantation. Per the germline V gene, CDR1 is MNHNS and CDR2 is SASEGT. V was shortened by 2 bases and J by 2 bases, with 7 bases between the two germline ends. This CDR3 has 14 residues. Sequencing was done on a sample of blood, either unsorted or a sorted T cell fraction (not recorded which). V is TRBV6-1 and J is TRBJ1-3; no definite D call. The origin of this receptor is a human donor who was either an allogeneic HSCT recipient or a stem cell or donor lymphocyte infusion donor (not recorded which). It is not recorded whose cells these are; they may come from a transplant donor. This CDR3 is CASSERRPGNTIYF. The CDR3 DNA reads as TGTGCCAGCAGTGAACGCAGACCTGGAAACACCATATATTTT.